One sample yielded the 23 T cell receptor beta chains listed below, sequenced in a study of T cells in Graves' hyperthyroidism and ophthalmopathy. RNA transcripts provided the source from which TCR beta CDR3 regions were amplified. During a first-round RT-PCR of the TCR CDR3, the HTBI primer set was used. TCRdb passed the multiplex PCR reads through MiXCR, listing each CDR3 protein once. This sample has some 140,000 distinct CDR3 sequences, with 22% found just once. Sequencing was performed on blood. The receptors come from a woman between 50 and 59 years old with Graves' hyperthyroidism that later progressed to Graves' ophthalmopathy.

The sample holds many counts of this clonotype. V and J are TRBV7-2 and TRBJ2-2; 12 bases agree with TRBD2. Looked up from germline, CDR1 is SGHTA and CDR2 is FQGNSA. J was trimmed by 8 bases and V by 2 bases; bases with no gene match: 6. The CDR3 consists of 16 residues. The CDR3 reads CASSLTSGRTGGELFF. The CDR3 DNA reads as TGTGCCAGCAGCTTAACTAGCGGGAGGACAGGTGGGGAGCTGTTTTTT.

This clonotype was counted once. The rearrangement joins TRBV11-2 to TRBJ1-2, with D maybe TRBD1 (6 bases). The V gene's germline CDR1 is SGHAT and CDR2 FQNNGV. The CDR3 covers 13 residues. Trimming left V 5 bases short and J 7 bases short, with 14 bases between. This CDR3 reads CASSRGQSFGYTF. The CDR3 DNA sequence: TGTGCCAGCAGCAGAGGACAGTCCTTTGGCTACACCTTC.

This clonotype was recorded at least ten times. The V gene is TRBV20-1, the J gene TRBJ1-5; weak D call: TRBD1 (6 bases). V gave up 1 base and J gave up 1 base, with 8 bases separating them. From germline, CDR1 is DFQATT and CDR2 SNEGSKA (reference sequence). The CDR3 sequence is 14 residues long. This CDR3 is CSARVGASNQPQHF. CDR3 DNA: TGCAGTGCTAGAGTGGGGGCGAGCAATCAGCCCCAGCATTTT.

This clonotype has only a few counts. CDR3 sequence reads: CASSQEGREGWQPQHF. CDR3 in DNA: TGCGCCAGCAGCCAAGAGGGCAGGGAGGGTTGGCAGCCCCAGCATTTT. The chain uses TRBV4-1 and TRBJ1-5; D perhaps matches TRBD1 (5 bases). The ends were cut back, 0 bases at V and 7 bases at J, with 16 bases in the middle. From germline, CDR1 is MGHRA and CDR2 YSYEKL. CDR3 size: 16 residues.

The chain recombines TRBV15 with TRBJ2-7; D is undetermined. V lost 0 bases and J 0 bases, leaving 9 bases between the germline ends. Germline CDR1 is LNHNV and CDR2 is YYDKDF (reference sequence). The CDR3 is 15 residues long. CDR3 protein: CATSRELGRSYEQYF. CDR3 DNA sequence: TGTGCCACCAGCAGAGAACTGGGCCGCTCCTACGAGCAGTACTTC.

This chain connects TRBV24-1 to TRBJ1-4; no clear D gene. This CDR3 is 15 amino acids long. V was cut by 3 bases and J by 3 bases, with 10 bases left in between. From germline, CDR1 is KGHDR and CDR2 SFDVKD. The CDR3 nucleotides are TGTGCCACCAGTGATCCGCGGGAGGCTAATGAAAAACTGTTTTTT. This encodes CATSDPREANEKLFF.

J is TRBJ1-4 and V is TRBV19; no firm D call. The germline V gene has CDR1 LNHDA and CDR2 SQIVND (reference sequence). This CDR3 is 15 amino acids long. V lost 3 bases to trimming and J lost 5 bases, with 13 bases between them. The CDR3, as DNA: TGTGCCAGTAGTATGATGGGAGACGGAAATGAAAAACTGTTTTTT. Residues: CASSMMGDGNEKLFF.

Many counts were recorded for this clonotype. This chain connects TRBV28 to TRBJ1-2; possible D gene TRBD1, 5 bases. Germline-derived CDR1 and CDR2 are MDHEN and SYDVKM. V lost 3 bases, J lost 10 bases, and 12 bases lay in between. This CDR3 is 12 amino acids long. In DNA form, the CDR3 reads TGTGCCAGCAGTTTCGGGGCCATCGACTACACCTTC. Translation: CASSFGAIDYTF.

This clonotype was picked up many times. The chain joins TRBV10-2 to TRBJ2-4; tentatively, D is TRBD2 (6 bases). In germline, CDR1 is WSHSY, CDR2 SAAADI. This CDR3 region has 14 residues. V was shortened by 4 bases and J by 6 bases, with 13 bases between the two germline ends. CDR3 sequence reads: CASSAASAPNIQYF. CDR3 DNA: TGCGCCAGCAGTGCCGCTAGCGCACCAAACATTCAGTACTTC.

This clonotype was seen repeatedly, ten times or more. V gene TRBV30 combines with J gene TRBJ1-2; D unresolved. This CDR3 is 13 amino acids long. Per germline, CDR1 GTSNPN and CDR2 SVGIG (reference sequence). Trimming shortened V by 8 bases and J by 3 bases, and 16 bases separated the two germline ends. CDR3 protein: CALGRGSDYGYTF. CDR3 sequence (DNA): TGTGCCCTTGGCCGGGGATCGGACTATGGCTACACCTTC.

This clonotype has at least ten counts. The chain has TRBV30 and TRBJ2-3; TRBD2 aligns across 8 bases. V gave up 0 bases and J gave up 8 bases; unmatched junction bases: 7. CDR3 length: 14 residues. Germline CDR1 GTSNPN, CDR2 SVGIG (reference sequence). The chain's CDR3 is CAWSVPGSGGTQYF. The CDR3 DNA follows: TGTGCCTGGAGTGTACCGGGAAGCGGGGGTACGCAGTATTTT.

This clonotype occurred a few times. The chain is built from TRBV15 and TRBJ2-4; the match to TRBD1 covers 8 bases. The CDR3 consists of 14 residues. The junction had 2 bases not matched to a gene; V was cut back by 4 bases and J by 3 bases. Germline CDR1 LNHNV, CDR2 YYDKDF (reference sequence). The CDR3 DNA reads as TGTGCCACCAGCATCGGACAGGGCAAAAACATTCAGTACTTC. Its translation: CATSIGQGKNIQYF. Drawing the rest from reference TRBV15 and TRBJ2-4, the complete variable domain is DAMVIQNPRYQVTQFGKPVTLSCSQTLNHNVMYWYQQKSSQAPKLLFHYYDKDFNNEADTPDNFQSRRPNTSFCFLDIRSPGLGDTAMYLCATSIGQGKNIQYFGAGTRLSVL.

V is TRBV19 and J is TRBJ2-1; D ambiguous. The V gene lost 2 bases and the J gene lost 5 bases, with 7 bases spanning the gap. The germline gives CDR1 LNHDA, CDR2 SQIVND (reference sequence). This CDR3 comprises 13 residues. CDR3 protein: CASSISIHNEQFF. The CDR3 coding sequence is TGTGCCAGTAGTATAAGCATCCACAATGAGCAGTTCTTC.

The sample holds many counts of this clonotype. This sequence joins TRBV7-9 and TRBJ2-1; TRBD2 matches at 9 bases. The CDR3 spans 16 residues. The trim removed 4 bases at V and 7 bases at J, leaving 11 bases unmatched. CDR1 is SEHNR and CDR2 is FQNEAQ in the germline V gene (reference sequence). The CDR3 sequence: CASSSPGLASRNEQFF. CDR3 nucleotides: TGTGCCAGCAGCTCTCCGGGACTAGCTTCACGGAATGAGCAGTTCTTC.

This clonotype showed up just a few times. The J gene is TRBJ1-4, the V gene TRBV11-2; D might be TRBD1 (6 bases). The CDR3 has 15 amino acids. The V end was cut by 4 bases, the J end by 4 bases, with 13 bases between. CDR1 is SGHAT, CDR2 FQNNGV, per germline. CDR3 nucleotide sequence: TGTGCCAGCAGCTCTTCGACAGGTCTTAATGAAAAACTGTTTTTT. Translated: CASSSSTGLNEKLFF.

This clonotype has a count of ten or more. The J gene is TRBJ1-2, the V gene TRBV2, with TRBD1 matching over 8 bases. The CDR3 has 15 amino acids. The germline gives CDR1 SNHLY, CDR2 FYNNEI. The junction had 6 bases not matched to a gene; V was cut back by 0 bases and J by 6 bases. CDR3 nucleotide sequence: TGTGCCAGCAGTGAAGCCCTAGGCAGGGGGCATGGCTACACCTTC. It codes for CASSEALGRGHGYTF.

This clonotype has only one observation. The chain combines TRBV30 with TRBJ2-1; 8 bases align to TRBD2. Germline V gene sequence: CDR1 GTSNPN, CDR2 SVGIG (reference sequence). V lost 5 bases to trimming and J lost 6 bases; unmatched junction nucleotides: 9. This CDR3 spans 14 amino acids. CDR3 nucleotides: TGTGCCTGGGGTAGCGGGATGCTCACCAATGAGCAGTTCTTC. As protein: CAWGSGMLTNEQFF.

In its sample, this clonotype was seen many times. The V call is TRBV7-9, the J call TRBJ2-7; 8 bases align to TRBD1. This CDR3 is 15 amino acids long. V lost 5 bases, J lost 5 bases, and 11 bases stayed unmatched. Germline CDR1 is SEHNR and CDR2 is FQNEAQ (reference sequence). CDR3 DNA: TGTGCCAGCAGCATAGTCCGGACAGGGAAAGACGAGCAGTACTTC. Its protein is CASSIVRTGKDEQYF. The full variable domain, rest sourced from reference TRBV7-9 and TRBJ2-7, is DTGVSQNPRHKITKRGQNVTFRCDPISEHNRLYWYRQTLGQGPEFLTYFQNEAQLEKSRLLSDRFSAERPKGSFSTLEIQRTEQGDSAMYLCASSIVRTGKDEQYFGPGTRLTVT.

This clonotype was recorded many times. This chain joins TRBV20-1 and TRBJ2-7; tentatively, D is TRBD2 (6 bases). V lost 3 bases and J lost 0, with 21 bases in between. The CDR3 is made up of 17 amino acids. Germline V gene data show CDR1 as DFQATT and CDR2 as SNEGSKA (reference sequence). The CDR3 is CSASGFANGRTSYEQYF. For the CDR3, the DNA is TGCAGTGCTAGCGGTTTCGCGAACGGGAGAACCTCCTACGAGCAGTACTTC.

The sample holds a few counts of this clonotype. V and J are TRBV6-5 and TRBJ2-1; no clear D gene. With 0 bases removed from V and 9 bases from J, the gap between germline ends came to 15 bases. This CDR3 is built from 15 residues. CDR1 MNHEY and CDR2 SVGAGI come from the germline V gene. The chain's CDR3 is CASSYSFSAVREQFF. CDR3 in DNA: TGTGCCAGCAGTTACTCGTTCAGCGCCGTACGTGAGCAGTTCTTC.

The table lists this clonotype with many counts. This chain connects TRBV20-1 to TRBJ2-1; 7 bases are shared with TRBD1. Germline values: CDR1 DFQATT, CDR2 SNEGSKA (reference sequence). With V trimmed by 0 bases and J by 4 bases, 9 bases remained unmatched. The CDR3 length is 16 residues. The CDR3 reads CSARDGRRGNYNEQFF. In nucleotides, the CDR3 is TGCAGTGCTAGAGATGGTCGCAGGGGGAATTACAATGAGCAGTTCTTC.

The table lists this clonotype with many counts. The chain links TRBV29-1 to TRBJ2-7; TRBD2 aligns across 12 bases. Germline-derived CDR1 and CDR2 are SQVTM and ANQGSEA. The CDR3 spans 13 residues. V gave up 7 bases and J gave up 9 bases; unmatched junction bases: 10. The CDR3 loop is CSATSGRRSRQYF. CDR3 coding DNA: TGCAGCGCGACTAGCGGGAGAAGGAGTAGGCAGTACTTC.

CDR3 DNA: TGTGCCAGCAGTTATGTGGCGGTCGGAGATGAGCAGTTCTTC. It specifies CASSYVAVGDEQFF. This chain connects TRBV28 to TRBJ2-1; D gene ambiguous. Germline V gives CDR1 MDHEN, CDR2 SYDVKM. There are 14 residues in the CDR3. V was shortened by 4 bases and J by 8 bases, with 15 bases between the two germline ends.